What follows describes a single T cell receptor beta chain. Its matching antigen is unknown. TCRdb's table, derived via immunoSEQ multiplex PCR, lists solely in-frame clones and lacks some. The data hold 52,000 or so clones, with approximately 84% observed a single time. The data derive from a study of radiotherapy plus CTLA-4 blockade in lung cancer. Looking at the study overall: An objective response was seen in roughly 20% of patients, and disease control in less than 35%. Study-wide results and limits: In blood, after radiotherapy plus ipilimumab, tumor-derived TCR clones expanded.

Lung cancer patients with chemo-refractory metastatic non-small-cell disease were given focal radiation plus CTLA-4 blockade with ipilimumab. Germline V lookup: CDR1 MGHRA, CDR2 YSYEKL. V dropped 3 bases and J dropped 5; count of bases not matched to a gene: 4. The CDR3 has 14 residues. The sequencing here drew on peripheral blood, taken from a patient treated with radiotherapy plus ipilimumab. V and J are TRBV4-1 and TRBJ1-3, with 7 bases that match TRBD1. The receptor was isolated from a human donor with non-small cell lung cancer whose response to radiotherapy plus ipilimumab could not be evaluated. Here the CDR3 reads CASSHGTARNTIYF. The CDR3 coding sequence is TGCGCCAGCAGCCATGGGACAGCCCGAAACACCATATATTTT.